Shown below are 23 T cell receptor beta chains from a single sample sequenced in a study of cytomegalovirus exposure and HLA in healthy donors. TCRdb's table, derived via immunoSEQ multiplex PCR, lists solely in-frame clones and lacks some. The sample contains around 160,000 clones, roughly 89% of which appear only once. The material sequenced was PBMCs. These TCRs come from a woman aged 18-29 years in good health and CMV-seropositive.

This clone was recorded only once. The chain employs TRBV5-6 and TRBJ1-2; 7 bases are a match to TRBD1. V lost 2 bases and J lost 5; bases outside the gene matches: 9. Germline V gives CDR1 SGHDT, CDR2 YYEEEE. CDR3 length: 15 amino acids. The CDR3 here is CASSFSVQGPYGYTF. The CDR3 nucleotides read TGTGCCAGCAGCTTTTCTGTACAGGGGCCATATGGCTACACCTTC.

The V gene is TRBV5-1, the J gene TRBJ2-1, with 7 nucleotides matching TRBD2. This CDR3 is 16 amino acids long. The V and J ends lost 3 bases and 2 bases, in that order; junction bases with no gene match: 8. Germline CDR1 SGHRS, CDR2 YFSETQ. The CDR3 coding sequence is TGCGCCAGCAGCTCTCTCGGCGGGGGTACCTACAATGAGCAGTTCTTC. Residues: CASSSLGGGTYNEQFF.

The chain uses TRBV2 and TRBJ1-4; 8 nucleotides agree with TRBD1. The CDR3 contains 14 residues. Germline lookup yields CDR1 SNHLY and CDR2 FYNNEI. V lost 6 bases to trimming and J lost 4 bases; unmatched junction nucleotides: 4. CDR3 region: CASSHGQGNEKLFF. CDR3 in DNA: TGTGCCAGCAGCCACGGACAGGGTAATGAAAAACTGTTTTTT.

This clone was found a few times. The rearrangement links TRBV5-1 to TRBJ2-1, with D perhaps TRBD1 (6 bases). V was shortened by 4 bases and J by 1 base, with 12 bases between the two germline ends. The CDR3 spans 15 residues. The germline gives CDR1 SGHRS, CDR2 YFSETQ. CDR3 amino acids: CASSQEQGSYNEQFF. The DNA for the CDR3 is TGCGCCAGCAGCCAGGAACAGGGTTCCTACAATGAGCAGTTCTTC.

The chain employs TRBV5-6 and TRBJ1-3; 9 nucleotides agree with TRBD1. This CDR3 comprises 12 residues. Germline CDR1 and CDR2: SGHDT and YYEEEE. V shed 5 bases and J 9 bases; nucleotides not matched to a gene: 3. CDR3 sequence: CASSVQGATIYF. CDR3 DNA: TGTGCCAGCAGTGTACAGGGGGCCACCATATATTTT.

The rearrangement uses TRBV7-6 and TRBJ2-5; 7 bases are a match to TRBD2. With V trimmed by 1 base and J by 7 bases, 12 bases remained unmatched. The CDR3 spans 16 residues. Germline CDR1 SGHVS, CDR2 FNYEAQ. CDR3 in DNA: TGTGCCAGCAGCTTAGGGGGCGGGAGAATCTCTCCGACCCAGTACTTC. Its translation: CASSLGGGRISPTQYF.

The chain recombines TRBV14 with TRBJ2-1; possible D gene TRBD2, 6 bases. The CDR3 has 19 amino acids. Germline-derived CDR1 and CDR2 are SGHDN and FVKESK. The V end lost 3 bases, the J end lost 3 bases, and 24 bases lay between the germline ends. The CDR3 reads CASSHGSSGLYLFYNEQFF. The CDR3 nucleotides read TGTGCCAGCAGCCACGGGAGTAGCGGACTCTACTTATTCTACAATGAGCAGTTCTTC.

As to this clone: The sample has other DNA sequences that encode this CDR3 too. CDR3 nucleotide sequence: TGCGCCAGCTCCTCCGGACTAGCTTACAATGAGCAGTTCTTC. It is translated as CASSSGLAYNEQFF. This rearrangement joins TRBV5-1 to TRBJ2-1, with 8 bases aligning to TRBD2. Per the germline V gene, CDR1 is SGHRS and CDR2 is YFSETQ. The CDR3 is 14 amino acids. V trimming: 7 bases; J trimming: 4 bases; junction bases outside the gene matches: 7.

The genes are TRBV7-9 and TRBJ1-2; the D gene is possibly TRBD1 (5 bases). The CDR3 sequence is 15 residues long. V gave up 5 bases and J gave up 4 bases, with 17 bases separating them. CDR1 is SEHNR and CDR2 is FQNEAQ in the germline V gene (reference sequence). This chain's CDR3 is CASSLTRRVFYGYTF. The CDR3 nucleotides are TGTGCCAGCAGCCTAACGCGCAGGGTTTTCTATGGCTACACCTTC.

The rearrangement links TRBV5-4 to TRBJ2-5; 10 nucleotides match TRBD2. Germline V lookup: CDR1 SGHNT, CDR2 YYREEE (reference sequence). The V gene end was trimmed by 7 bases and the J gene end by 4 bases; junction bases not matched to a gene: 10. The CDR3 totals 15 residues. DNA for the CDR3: TGTGCCAGCCACTCTAGCGGGGGTATCCGAGAGACCCAGTACTTC. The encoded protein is CASHSSGGIRETQYF.

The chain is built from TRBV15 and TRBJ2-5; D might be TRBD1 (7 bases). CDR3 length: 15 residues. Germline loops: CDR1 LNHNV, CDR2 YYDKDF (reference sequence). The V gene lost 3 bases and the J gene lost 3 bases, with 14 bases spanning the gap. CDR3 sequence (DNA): TGTGCCACCAGCAGGGAGGGACAGACTGAAGAGACCCAGTACTTC. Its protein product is CATSREGQTEETQYF.

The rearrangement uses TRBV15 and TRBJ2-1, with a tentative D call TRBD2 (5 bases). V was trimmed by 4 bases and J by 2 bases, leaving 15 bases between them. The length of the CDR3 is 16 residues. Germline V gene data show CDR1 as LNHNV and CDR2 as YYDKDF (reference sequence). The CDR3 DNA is TGTGCCACCAGCATAGGTTCCTGGACTGCCTACAATGAGCAGTTCTTC. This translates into CATSIGSWTAYNEQFF. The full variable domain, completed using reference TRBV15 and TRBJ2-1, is DAMVIQNPRYQVTQFGKPVTLSCSQTLNHNVMYWYQQKSSQAPKLLFHYYDKDFNNEADTPDNFQSRRPNTSFCFLDIRSPGLGDTAMYLCATSIGSWTAYNEQFFGPGTRLTVL.

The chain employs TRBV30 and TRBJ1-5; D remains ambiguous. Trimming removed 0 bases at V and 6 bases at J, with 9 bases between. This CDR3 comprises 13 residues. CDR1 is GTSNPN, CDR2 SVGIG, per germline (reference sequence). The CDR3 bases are TGTGCCTGGAGTGTAGGCCAGCGTCAGCCCCAGCATTTT. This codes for CAWSVGQRQPQHF.

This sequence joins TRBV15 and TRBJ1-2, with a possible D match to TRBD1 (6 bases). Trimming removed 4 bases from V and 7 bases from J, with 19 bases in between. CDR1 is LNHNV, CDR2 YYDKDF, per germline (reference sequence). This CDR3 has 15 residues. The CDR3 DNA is TGTGCCACCAGCAAGGAGTTCGTTTCGGACAGTGGCTACACCTTC. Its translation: CATSKEFVSDSGYTF. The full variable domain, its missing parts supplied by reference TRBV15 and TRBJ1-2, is DAMVIQNPRYQVTQFGKPVTLSCSQTLNHNVMYWYQQKSSQAPKLLFHYYDKDFNNEADTPDNFQSRRPNTSFCFLDIRSPGLGDTAMYLCATSKEFVSDSGYTFGSGTRLTVV.

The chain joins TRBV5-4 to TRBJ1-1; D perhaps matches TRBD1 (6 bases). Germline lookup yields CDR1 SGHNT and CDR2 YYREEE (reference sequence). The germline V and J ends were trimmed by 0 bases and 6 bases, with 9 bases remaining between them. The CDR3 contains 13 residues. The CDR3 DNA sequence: TGTGCCAGCAGCTTGGACAGGGCGCCTGAAGCTTTCTTT. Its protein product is CASSLDRAPEAFF.

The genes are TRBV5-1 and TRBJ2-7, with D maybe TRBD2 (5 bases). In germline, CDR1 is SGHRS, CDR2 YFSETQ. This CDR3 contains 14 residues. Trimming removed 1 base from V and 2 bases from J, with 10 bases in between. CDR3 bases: TGCGCCAGCAGCTTGACTAGTTCAACCTACGAGCAGTACTTC. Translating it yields CASSLTSSTYEQYF.

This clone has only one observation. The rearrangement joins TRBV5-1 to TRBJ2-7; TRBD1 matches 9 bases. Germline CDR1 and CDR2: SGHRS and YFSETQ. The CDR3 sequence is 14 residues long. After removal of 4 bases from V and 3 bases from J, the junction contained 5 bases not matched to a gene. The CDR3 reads CASSRGQGNYEQYF. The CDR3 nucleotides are TGCGCCAGCAGCAGGGGACAGGGAAACTACGAGCAGTACTTC.

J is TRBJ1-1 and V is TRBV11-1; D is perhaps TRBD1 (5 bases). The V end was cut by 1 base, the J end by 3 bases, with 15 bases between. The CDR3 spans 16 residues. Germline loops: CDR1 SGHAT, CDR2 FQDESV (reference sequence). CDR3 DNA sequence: TGTGCCAGCAGCTTAGGTTATCGGGGGATGGACACTGAAGCTTTCTTT. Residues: CASSLGYRGMDTEAFF. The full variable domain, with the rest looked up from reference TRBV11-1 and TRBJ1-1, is EAEVAQSPRYKITEKSQAVAFWCDPISGHATLYWYRQILGQGPELLVQFQDESVVDDSQLPKDRFSAERLKGVDSTLKIQPAELGDSAMYLCASSLGYRGMDTEAFFGQGTRLTVV.

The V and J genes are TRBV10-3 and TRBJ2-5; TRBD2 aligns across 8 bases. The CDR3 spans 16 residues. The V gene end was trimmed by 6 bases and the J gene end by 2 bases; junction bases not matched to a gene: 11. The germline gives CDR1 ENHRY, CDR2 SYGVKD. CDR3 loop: CAIRTGGSGAQETQYF. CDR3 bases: TGTGCCATCAGGACTGGGGGTAGCGGGGCACAAGAGACCCAGTACTTC.

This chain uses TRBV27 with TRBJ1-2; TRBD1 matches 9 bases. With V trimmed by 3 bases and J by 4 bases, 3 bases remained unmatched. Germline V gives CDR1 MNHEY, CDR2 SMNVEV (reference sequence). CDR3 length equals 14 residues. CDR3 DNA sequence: TGTGCCAGCAGTTTGGGGGGACAGGGCTATGGCTACACCTTC. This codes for CASSLGGQGYGYTF.

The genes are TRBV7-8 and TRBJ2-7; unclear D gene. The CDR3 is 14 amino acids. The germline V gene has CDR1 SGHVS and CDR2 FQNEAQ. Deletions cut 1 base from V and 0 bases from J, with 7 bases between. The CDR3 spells CASSLVAASYEQYF. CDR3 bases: TGTGCCAGCAGCTTAGTCGCGGCCTCCTACGAGCAGTACTTC.

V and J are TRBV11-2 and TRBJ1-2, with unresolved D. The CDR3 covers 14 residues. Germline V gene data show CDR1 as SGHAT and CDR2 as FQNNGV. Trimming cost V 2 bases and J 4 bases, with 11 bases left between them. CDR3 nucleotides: TGTGCCAGCAGCTTAAATACGGGTGGCTATGGCTACACCTTC. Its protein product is CASSLNTGGYGYTF.

DNA of the CDR3: TGTGCCAGTAGTATATTGTCAACGGGGGTTGGAGAGCTGTTTTTT. Translating it yields CASSILSTGVGELFF. The V and J genes are TRBV19 and TRBJ2-2, with a weak D call TRBD2 (6 bases). Germline CDR1 is LNHDA and CDR2 is SQIVND (reference sequence). The CDR3 consists of 15 residues. Trimming took 2 bases from V and 11 from J, leaving 18 bases between them.